A single sample is the source of the 13 T cell receptor beta chains below, sequenced in a study of radiation and T cells in renal cell carcinoma. Using immunoSEQ multiplex PCR, the repertoire was profiled, and TCRdb retains in-frame clones only, with some absent. The sample yields tens of thousands of clones, approximately 87% seen once. The sample's time point: blood 4 weeks post-SBRT, at nephrectomy. Stated treatment: 15 Gy SBRT to primary tumor, nephrectomy 4 weeks later. The sample was blood, taken from a patient whose treatment included radiotherapy and nephrectomy. Receptors originate from a woman aged 55-75 years with renal cell carcinoma.

This rearrangement joins TRBV4-2 to TRBJ1-6; 9 bases are shared with TRBD1. The CDR3 runs 16 residues. The germline V gene has CDR1 LGHNA and CDR2 YNFKEQ. V was clipped by 2 bases and J by 6 bases; unmatched bases: 5. CDR3 nucleotide sequence: TGTGCCAGCAGCCAATCGGACAGGGGAGGTAATTCACCCCTCCACTTT. Its protein is CASSQSDRGGNSPLHF.

V and J are TRBV6-6 and TRBJ2-7, with no clear D. V lost 7 bases and J lost 4, with 20 bases in between. The germline V gene has CDR1 MNHNY and CDR2 SVGAGI (reference sequence). The CDR3 extends over 15 amino acids. CDR3 sequence: CASNLGPSRAYEQYF. Here the CDR3 DNA reads TGTGCCAGCAACCTTGGACCTTCACGCGCTTACGAGCAGTACTTC.

V and J are TRBV7-9 and TRBJ2-6; D might be TRBD1 (5 bases). Looked up from germline, CDR1 is SEHNR and CDR2 is FQNEAQ (reference sequence). This CDR3 has 16 amino acids. V was pared by 3 bases and J by 0 bases, with 9 bases between. The chain's CDR3 is CASSFTGPSGANVLTF. CDR3 DNA sequence: TGTGCCAGCAGCTTTACAGGTCCCTCTGGGGCCAACGTCCTGACTTTC.

This chain uses TRBV7-8 with TRBJ1-3, with 8 bases identical to TRBD1. The CDR3 contains 14 residues. J lost 2 bases, V lost 5 bases, and 2 bases had no gene match. Germline V gene sequence: CDR1 SGHVS, CDR2 FQNEAQ. CDR3 protein: CASSRTGTGNTIYF. Here the CDR3 DNA reads TGTGCCAGCAGCCGGACAGGGACTGGAAACACCATATATTTT.

CDR3 in amino acids: CANRDRETGELFF. The DNA of the CDR3 is TGTGCCAACCGGGACAGGGAAACCGGGGAGCTGTTTTTT. The chain couples TRBV2 to TRBJ2-2; TRBD1 matches at 9 bases. Losses at the gene ends were 10 bases for V and 5 bases for J; bases not matched to a gene: 5. This CDR3 has 13 amino acids. CDR1 is SNHLY and CDR2 is FYNNEI in the germline V gene.

This clone was observed once. The V gene is TRBV28, the J gene TRBJ2-3; 7 nucleotides align to TRBD2. The germline V gene has CDR1 MDHEN and CDR2 SYDVKM. CDR3 length: 15 residues. Losses at the gene ends were 6 bases for V and 1 base for J; bases not matched to a gene: 7. This CDR3 is CASSPRGGGTDTQYF. The CDR3 bases are TGTGCCAGCAGCCCACGCGGGGGAGGCACAGATACGCAGTATTTT.

The rearrangement joins TRBV29-1 to TRBJ1-2; D gene uncertain. Germline-derived CDR1 and CDR2 are SQVTM and ANQGSEA. The CDR3 spans 12 residues. The V and J ends lost 0 bases and 4 bases respectively, with 6 bases between them. DNA of the CDR3: TGCAGCGTTGAAGAGACGGGCTATGGCTACACCTTC. Its protein is CSVEETGYGYTF.

The rearrangement uses TRBV4-3 and TRBJ1-1; D might be TRBD1 (6 bases). The V end lost 2 bases, the J end lost 1 base, and 11 bases lay between the germline ends. Germline CDR1 and CDR2: LGHNA and YSLEER. The length of the CDR3 is 15 residues. CDR3 bases: TGCGCCAGCAGCCAACCACGCAGGGGGAACACTGAAGCTTTCTTT. Its protein product is CASSQPRRGNTEAFF.

Concerning this clone itself: One base separates it from a far larger clone, so it is likely a read error. V and J are TRBV11-2 and TRBJ1-3; tentatively, D is TRBD1 (6 bases). The V end was cut by 1 base, the J end by 2 bases, with 6 bases between. The CDR3 spans 14 residues. Germline V CDR1 and CDR2: SGHAT, FQNNGV. The DNA for the CDR3 is TGTGCCAGCAGCTTAGCAGGGGCTGGAAACACCATATATTTT. It codes for CASSLAGAGNTIYF.

This chain links TRBV7-2 with TRBJ2-7, with TRBD2 identical over 8 bases. Losses at the gene ends were 5 bases for V and 7 bases for J; bases not matched to a gene: 10. The length of the CDR3 is 14 residues. Germline lookup yields CDR1 SGHTA and CDR2 FQGNSA. The CDR3 nucleotides are TGTGCCAGCAGCCTAGGAGCGGGAGTGGGAGAGCAGTACTTC. Translated, it gives CASSLGAGVGEQYF.

J is TRBJ2-3 and V is TRBV10-3; the match to TRBD2 covers 11 bases. The CDR3 spans 15 residues. The V gene end was trimmed by 8 bases and the J gene end by 1 base; junction bases not matched to a gene: 5. In germline, CDR1 is ENHRY, CDR2 SYGVKD. CDR3 DNA sequence: TGTGCCATCTCCGCGGGACTAGCGGGCACAGATACGCAGTATTTT. Amino acids: CAISAGLAGTDTQYF.

The V gene is TRBV9, the J gene TRBJ1-4; TRBD1 matches at 7 bases. V shed 4 bases, J shed 3 bases, and the junction held 6 bases outside the gene matches. The CDR3 covers 15 residues. Germline CDR1 SGDLS, CDR2 YYNGEE. CDR3 amino acids: CASSIRGQANEKLFF. The CDR3, as DNA: TGTGCCAGCAGCATAAGGGGGCAGGCTAATGAAAAACTGTTTTTT.

The chain couples TRBV7-9 to TRBJ2-5; D is undetermined. Per the germline V gene, CDR1 is SEHNR and CDR2 is FQNEAQ (reference sequence). Trimming removed 3 bases at V and 1 base at J, with 3 bases between. There are 12 residues in the CDR3. Here the CDR3 reads CASSFSQETQYF. The CDR3, as DNA: TGTGCCAGCAGCTTCAGCCAAGAGACCCAGTACTTC.